What follows is one T cell receptor beta chain and its context. These data are taken from a study of T-cell memory formation after mild COVID-19. TCRdb re-called the 5' RACE reads through MiXCR, storing one row per CDR3 protein. The repertoire holds under 250,000 distinct CDR3 sequences, with around 26% as singletons. The sequencing sample was made of PBMCs or a T cell subset sorted from them (not recorded which). This receptor was taken from an adult woman who had mild COVID-19 (a few samples of this study predate the infection). Cell type and time point are not known.

The DNA of the CDR3 is TGTGCCAGCAGGAAAGCATCCTTCTTAAGAAACACCATATATTTT. It codes for CASRKASFLRNTIYF. J is TRBJ1-3 and V is TRBV7-9; D gene ambiguous. The length of the CDR3 is 15 residues. Trimming left V 6 bases short and J 5 bases short, with 17 bases between. Germline V CDR1 and CDR2: SEHNR, FQNEAQ (reference sequence).